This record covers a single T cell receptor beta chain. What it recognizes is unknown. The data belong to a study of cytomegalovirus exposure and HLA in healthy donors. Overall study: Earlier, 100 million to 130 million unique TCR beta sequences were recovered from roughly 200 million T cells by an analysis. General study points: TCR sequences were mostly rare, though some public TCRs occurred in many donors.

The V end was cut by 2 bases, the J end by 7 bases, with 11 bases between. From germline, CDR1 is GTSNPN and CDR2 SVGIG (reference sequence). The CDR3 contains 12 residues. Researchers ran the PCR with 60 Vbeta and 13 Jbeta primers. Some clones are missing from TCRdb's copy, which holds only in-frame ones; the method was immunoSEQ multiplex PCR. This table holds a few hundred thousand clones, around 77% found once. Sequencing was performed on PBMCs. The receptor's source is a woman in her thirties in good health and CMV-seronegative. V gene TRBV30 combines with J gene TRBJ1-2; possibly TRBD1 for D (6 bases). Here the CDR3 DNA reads TGTGCCTGGAGTCTGGGGGCGATTGGCTACACCTTC. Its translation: CAWSLGAIGYTF.